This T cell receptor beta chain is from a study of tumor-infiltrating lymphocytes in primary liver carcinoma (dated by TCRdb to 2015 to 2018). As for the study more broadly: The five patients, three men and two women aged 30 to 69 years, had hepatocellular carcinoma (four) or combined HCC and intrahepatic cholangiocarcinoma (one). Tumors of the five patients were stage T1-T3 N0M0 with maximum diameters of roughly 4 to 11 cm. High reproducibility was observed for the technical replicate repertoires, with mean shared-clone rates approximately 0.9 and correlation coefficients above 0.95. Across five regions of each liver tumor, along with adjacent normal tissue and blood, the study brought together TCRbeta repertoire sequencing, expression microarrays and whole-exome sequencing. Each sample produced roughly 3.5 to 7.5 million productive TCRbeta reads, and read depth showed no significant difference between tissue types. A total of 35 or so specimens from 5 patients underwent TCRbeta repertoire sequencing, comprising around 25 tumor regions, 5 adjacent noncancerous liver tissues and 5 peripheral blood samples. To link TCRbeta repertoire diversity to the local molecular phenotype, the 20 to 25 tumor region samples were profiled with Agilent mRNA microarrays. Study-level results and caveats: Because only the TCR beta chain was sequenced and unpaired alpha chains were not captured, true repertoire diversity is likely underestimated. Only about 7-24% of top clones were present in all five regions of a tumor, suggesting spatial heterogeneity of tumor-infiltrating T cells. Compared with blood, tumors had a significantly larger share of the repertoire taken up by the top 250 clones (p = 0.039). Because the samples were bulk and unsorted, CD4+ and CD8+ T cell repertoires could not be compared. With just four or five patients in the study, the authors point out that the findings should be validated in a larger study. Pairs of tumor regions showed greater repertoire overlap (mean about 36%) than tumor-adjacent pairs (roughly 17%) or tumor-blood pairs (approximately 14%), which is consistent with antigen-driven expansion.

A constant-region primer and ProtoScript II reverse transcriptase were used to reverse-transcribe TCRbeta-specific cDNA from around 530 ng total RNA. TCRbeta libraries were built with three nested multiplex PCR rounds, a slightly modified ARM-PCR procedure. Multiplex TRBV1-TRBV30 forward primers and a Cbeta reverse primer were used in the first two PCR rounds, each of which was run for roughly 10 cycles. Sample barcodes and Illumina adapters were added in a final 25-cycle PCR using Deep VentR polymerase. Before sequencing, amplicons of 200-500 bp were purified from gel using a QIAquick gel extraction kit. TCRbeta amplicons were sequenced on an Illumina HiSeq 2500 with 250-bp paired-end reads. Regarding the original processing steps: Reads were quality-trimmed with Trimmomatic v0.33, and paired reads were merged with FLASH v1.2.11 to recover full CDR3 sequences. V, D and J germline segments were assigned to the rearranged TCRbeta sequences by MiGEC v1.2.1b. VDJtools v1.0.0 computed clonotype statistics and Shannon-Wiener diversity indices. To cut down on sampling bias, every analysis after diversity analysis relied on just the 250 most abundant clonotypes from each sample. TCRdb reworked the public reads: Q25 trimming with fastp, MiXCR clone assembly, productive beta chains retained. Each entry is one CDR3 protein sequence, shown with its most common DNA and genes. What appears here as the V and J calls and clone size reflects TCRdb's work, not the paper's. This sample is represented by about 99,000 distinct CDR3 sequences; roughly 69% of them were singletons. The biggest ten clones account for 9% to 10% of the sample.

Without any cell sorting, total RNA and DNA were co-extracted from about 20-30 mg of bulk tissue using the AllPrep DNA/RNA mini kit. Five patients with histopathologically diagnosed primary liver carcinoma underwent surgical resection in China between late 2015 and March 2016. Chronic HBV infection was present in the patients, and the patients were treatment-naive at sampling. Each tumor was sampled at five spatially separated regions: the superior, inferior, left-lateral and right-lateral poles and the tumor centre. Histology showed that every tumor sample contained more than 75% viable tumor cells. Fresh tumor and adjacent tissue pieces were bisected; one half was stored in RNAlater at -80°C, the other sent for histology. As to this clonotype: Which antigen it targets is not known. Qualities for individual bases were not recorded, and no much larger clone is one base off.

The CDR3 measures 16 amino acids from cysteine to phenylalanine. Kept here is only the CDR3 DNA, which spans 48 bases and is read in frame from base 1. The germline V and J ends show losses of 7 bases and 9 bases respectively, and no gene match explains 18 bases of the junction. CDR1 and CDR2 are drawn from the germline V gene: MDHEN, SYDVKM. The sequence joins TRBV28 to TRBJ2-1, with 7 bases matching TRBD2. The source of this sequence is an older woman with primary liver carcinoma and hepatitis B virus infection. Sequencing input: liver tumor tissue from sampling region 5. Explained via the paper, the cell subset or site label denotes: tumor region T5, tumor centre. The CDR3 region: CASTPTGPAGRSEQFF. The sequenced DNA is TGTGCCAGCACCCCCACTGGGCCAGCGGGACGCAGTGAGCAGTTCTTC.